One T cell receptor (beta chain) is described in this entry. This sample is drawn from a study of blood T cell repertoires in COVID-19. Study background: The United States, Italy and Spain provided the acute and convalescent COVID-19 samples. PBMCs, B-cell-depleted T cells, or T cells were the source of the cDNA or gDNA that made up the material.

The CDR3 is made up of 12 amino acids. The V end lost 4 bases, the J end lost 1 base, and 5 bases lay between the germline ends. Germline V gene sequence: CDR1 SGHDT, CDR2 YYEEEE. Original handling: Amplification with reference gene primers provided the estimates of nucleated cell counts. Clones were sequenced by immunoSEQ multiplex PCR, and TCRdb holds only the in-frame ones, with some missing. V and J calls and clone size are as listed in that table; D and trimming were resolved from the DNA. The sample carries 53,000 or so clones, roughly 80% recorded once. V is TRBV5-6 and J is TRBJ1-1; D not certain. Sequencing was carried out using peripheral blood. The receptor was isolated from a man between 65 and 80 years old with active COVID-19. For the CDR3, the DNA is TGTGCCAGCAGCCCGGGGAACACTGAAGCTTTCTTT. This gives the protein CASSPGNTEAFF.